This entry is about one T cell receptor (beta chain). Its target is not known. Unsorted whole blood yielded the total RNA, with T cells left unselected. Germline V CDR1 and CDR2: SGHRS, YFSETQ. The length of the CDR3 is 13 residues. Total RNA input per TCR library was roughly 3,500 ng. TCRdb re-called the 5' RACE reads and catalogs CDR3 proteins one per entry, DNA excluded. The record lists about 380,000 distinct CDR3 sequences, of which the ten most abundant hold 2.6%. This entry comes from a study of monozygotic twins with inflammatory bowel disease. Study-level findings and limits: The analysis failed to separate different T cell subtypes. Some repertoire variability may stem from patients' differing immunosuppressive treatments.

This sequence was found in a human donor with ulcerative colitis or Crohn's disease, or a healthy co-twin of an affected twin (not recorded which). The sequenced sample was blood. V gene TRBV5-1 combines with J gene TRBJ1-1. This CDR3 is CASSSLGSVEAFF.